This is a list of T cell receptor beta chains from one sample in a study of cytomegalovirus exposure and HLA in healthy donors. Clones were read by immunoSEQ multiplex PCR, and TCRdb kept only the in-frame ones, dropping some. The sample lists 140,000 to 150,000 clones; approximately 80% were seen once. The sample comprised PBMCs. These receptors originate from a male donor in good health and CMV-seronegative. Each CDR3 is given with its conserved first and last residue. D genes are given only for firm matches. Size is omitted from some rows. Given values are once, few, many or a class for expanded clones.

d_call | clone_size | j_call | v_call | cdr3_nt | cdr3_aa
TRBD2 | . | TRBJ2-7 | TRBV5-1 | TGCGCCAGCAGCTTGGGAGCGGGGAACTCCTACGAGCAGTACTTC | CASSLGAGNSYEQYF
. | . | TRBJ1-1 | TRBV9 | TGTGCCAGCAGCGCGAAACGAGGGCTTACACTGAACACTGAAGCTTTCTTT | CASSAKRGLTLNTEAFF
. | . | TRBJ2-1 | TRBV7-3 | TGTGCCAGCAGCTCAGACAGGAGCTCCTACAATGAGCAGTTCTTC | CASSSDRSSYNEQFF
TRBD2 | . | TRBJ2-1 | TRBV5-6 | TGTGCCAGCAGCCCGAGGACTAGCGGGAGTAGACGGCCTTACAATGAGCAGTTCTTC | CASSPRTSGSRRPYNEQFF
. | . | TRBJ1-2 | TRBV7-9 | TGTGCCAGCAGACGTTATCCTCAGGGGACCAACTATGGCTACACCTTC | CASRRYPQGTNYGYTF
. | . | TRBJ1-5 | TRBV7-2 | TGTGCCAGCAGCCATACCTACGATCAGCCCCAGCATTTT | CASSHTYDQPQHF
TRBD1 | . | TRBJ2-7 | TRBV27 | TGTGCCAGCAGTCTCGGGACAGGGGGCCACGAGCAGTACTTC | CASSLGTGGHEQYF
TRBD1 | . | TRBJ1-2 | TRBV10-3 | TGTGCCATCAGTGACGCCGGGACAGTAGACGGCTACACCTTC | CAISDAGTVDGYTF
TRBD2 | . | TRBJ2-3 | TRBV11-2 | TGTGCCAGCAGCTTAGTTGCGGGGGTCGAGTATTTT | CASSLVAGVEYF
. | few | TRBJ2-2 | TRBV15 | TGTGCCACCAGCGGAGGGGCCACGCACACCGGGGAGCTGTTTTTT | CATSGGATHTGELFF
. | few | TRBJ2-7 | TRBV5-4 | TGTGCCAGCAGCTCAGAGACTACTTTGCGTACTAACGAGCAGTACTTC | CASSSETTLRTNEQYF
TRBD2 | . | TRBJ2-3 | TRBV2 | TGTGCCAGCGGGGTGACTAGCGGAACCAAGGTGCAGTATTTT | CASGVTSGTKVQYF
TRBD1 | once | TRBJ2-1 | TRBV18 | TGTGCCAGCTCACTATCGGACAGGGGGCCGTCTAATGAGCAGTTCTTC | CASSLSDRGPSNEQFF
. | . | TRBJ1-3 | TRBV18 | TGTGCCAGCTCCACCCTGGGGGGGACTGGAAACACCATATATTTT | CASSTLGGTGNTIYF
TRBD1 | . | TRBJ1-2 | TRBV2 | TGTGCCAGGGGACAGGGGGCCTATGGCTACACCTTC | CARGQGAYGYTF
. | few | TRBJ1-2 | TRBV5-1 | TGCGCCAGCAGCTTGGGAGGGCTCGGTAGCTATGGCTACACCTTC | CASSLGGLGSYGYTF
TRBD1 | . | TRBJ2-2 | TRBV5-1 | TGCGCCAGCAGTTCCGGGACAGGGGGAACCGGGGAGCTGTTTTTT | CASSSGTGGTGELFF
TRBD2 | few | TRBJ2-7 | TRBV28 | TGTGCCAGCAAAACCGGGACTAGCGGCTACGAGCAGTACTTC | CASKTGTSGYEQYF
TRBD2 | . | TRBJ2-1 | TRBV14 | TGTGCCAGCAGCCTTCGGGGACTAGCGGGGGGATTCTTGGGTGAGCAGTTCTTC | CASSLRGLAGGFLGEQFF
TRBD1 | . | TRBJ1-5 | TRBV2 | TGTGCCAGCAGATTGACAGGGGAAGGCAATCAGCCCCAGCATTTT | CASRLTGEGNQPQHF
TRBD1 | once | TRBJ2-7 | TRBV28 | TGTGCCACCCATGTGACTACAGGGGGCTTATACGAGCAGTACTTC | CATHVTTGGLYEQYF
TRBD2 | . | TRBJ2-7 | TRBV6-1 | TGTGCCAGCGGACTAGCGGGCCCATCCTACGAGCAGTACTTC | CASGLAGPSYEQYF
TRBD2 | . | TRBJ2-7 | TRBV19 | TGTGCCAGTAGTACTACCGGACTAGCGGGGACGAGGGAGCAGTACTTC | CASSTTGLAGTREQYF
. | . | TRBJ1-1 | TRBV14 | TGTGCCAGCAGCCCTGACCCTTGGCTTGAGGACACTGAAGCTTTCTTT | CASSPDPWLEDTEAFF
. | . | TRBJ2-7 | TRBV29-1 | TGCAGCGCCGCTTTAGACAGTACCTTGGTTTACGAGCAGTACTTC | CSAALDSTLVYEQYF
TRBD2 | . | TRBJ2-1 | TRBV10-3 | TGTGCCATCAGTGGGCGGGAGGGTTCACATGAGCAGTTCTTC | CAISGREGSHEQFF
. | . | TRBJ1-3 | TRBV29-1 | TGCAGCGTAACCACAGGGAGCTACTCTGGAAACACCATATATTTT | CSVTTGSYSGNTIYF
TRBD2 | once | TRBJ2-5 | TRBV5-1 | TGCGCCAGCAGCCAGCTAGCGGGGCTGTGGGAGACCCAGTACTTC | CASSQLAGLWETQYF
. | once | TRBJ2-6 | TRBV18 | TGTGCCAGCTCCCAACAGAGCTCTGGGGCCAACGTCCTGACTTTC | CASSQQSSGANVLTF
. | few | TRBJ2-7 | TRBV4-2 | TGTGCCAGCAGCCAAGAGCTCCCCCGTACCCCCTACGAGCAGTACTTC | CASSQELPRTPYEQYF
TRBD1 | . | TRBJ2-1 | TRBV19 | TGTGCCAGTAGTATTACAGGGGGCGCAGGGGGGCAGTTCTTC | CASSITGGAGGQFF
TRBD2 | . | TRBJ2-3 | TRBV6-1 | TGTGCCAGCAGTGATACTAGCGTAGGAGATACGCAGTATTTT | CASSDTSVGDTQYF